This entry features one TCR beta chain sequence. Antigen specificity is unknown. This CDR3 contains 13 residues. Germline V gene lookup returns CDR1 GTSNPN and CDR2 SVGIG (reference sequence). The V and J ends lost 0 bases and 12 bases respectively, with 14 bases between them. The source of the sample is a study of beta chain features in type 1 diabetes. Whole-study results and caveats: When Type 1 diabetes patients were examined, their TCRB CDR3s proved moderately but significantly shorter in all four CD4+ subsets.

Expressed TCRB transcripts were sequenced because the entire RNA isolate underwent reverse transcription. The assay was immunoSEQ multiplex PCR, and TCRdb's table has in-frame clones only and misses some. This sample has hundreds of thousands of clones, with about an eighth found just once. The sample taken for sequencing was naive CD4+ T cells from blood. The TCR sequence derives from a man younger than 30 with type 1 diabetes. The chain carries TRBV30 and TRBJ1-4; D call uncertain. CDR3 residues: CAWSVQLEGQLFF. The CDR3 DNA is TGTGCCTGGAGTGTACAACTCGAGGGTCAACTGTTTTTT.